The 24 T cell receptor beta chains reported below all come from one sample, sequenced in a study of molecular identifiers for immune sequencing clone quantification. In TCRdb, the PCR reads were re-called with MiXCR into one record per CDR3 protein. In the table there are just under 650,000 distinct CDR3 sequences, approximately 20% of which are singletons. The sequenced sample consisted of naive CD8+ T cells from blood, with Jurkat cell RNA spiked in. Subset specified: FACS-sorted CD8+CD4-CCR7+CD45RA+ naive T cells. The receptor set was obtained from a human donor in good health. Some libraries in this study had Jurkat cell RNA spiked in.

This clonotype showed up just a few times. It may be a read error: a sequence one base away is much more abundant. This likely comes from a read error, as the CDR3 has no conserved phenylalanine or tryptophan at its end. This chain links TRBV9 with TRBJ2-3; tentatively, D is TRBD2 (6 bases). The CDR3 contains 17 residues. The V gene's germline CDR1 is SGDLS and CDR2 YYNGEE. V was pared by 1 base and J by 0 bases, with 15 bases between. CDR3 sequence reads: CASSVSGVAVSTDTQYS. The DNA of the CDR3 is TGTGCCAGCAGCGTATCGGGCGTAGCGGTTAGCACAGATACGCAGTATTCT.

This chain links TRBV19 with TRBJ2-3; 7 bases align to TRBD2. This CDR3 is built from 14 residues. Germline V CDR1 and CDR2: LNHDA, SQIVND (reference sequence). Losses at the gene ends were 3 bases for V and 5 bases for J; bases not matched to a gene: 5. In nucleotides, the CDR3 is TGTGCCAGTAGTATCGGGACTACGCAAGATACGCAGTATTTT. Its translation: CASSIGTTQDTQYF.

This clonotype was seen a handful of times. The gene calls are TRBV9 and TRBJ2-3; 8 bases map to TRBD2. Per germline, CDR1 SGDLS and CDR2 YYNGEE. V shed 8 bases and J 0 bases; nucleotides not matched to a gene: 14. CDR3 length: 17 residues. CDR3 DNA sequence: TGTGCCAGTAAGGGGACCGCGAGCGGGGGTAGCACAGATACGCAGTATTTT. Its protein product is CASKGTASGGSTDTQYF.

The CDR3 DNA is TGTGCCAGCAGCTTTCAAGTTCAAGAGACCCAGTACTTC. Protein product: CASSFQVQETQYF. This chain uses TRBV11-2 with TRBJ2-5; D call uncertain. The CDR3 extends over 13 amino acids. Trimming pared 3 bases from V and 2 bases from J, leaving 7 bases between. Germline loops: CDR1 SGHAT, CDR2 FQNNGV.

This clonotype was detected ten times or more. The V gene is TRBV5-4, the J gene TRBJ1-6; the D gene is possibly TRBD1 (6 bases). The ends were cut back, 2 bases at V and 10 bases at J, with 10 bases in the middle. The length of the CDR3 is 13 residues. The germline V gene encodes CDR1 SGHNT and CDR2 YYREEE (reference sequence). The CDR3 nucleotides read TGTGCCAGCAGCTTAACAGGGAAGTCACCCCTCCACTTT. This gives the protein CASSLTGKSPLHF.

There are a few counts of this clonotype. The chain joins TRBV19 to TRBJ2-7; D is ambiguous. This CDR3 has 13 amino acids. The germline V and J ends were trimmed by 0 bases and 2 bases, with 5 bases remaining between them. The germline V gene encodes CDR1 LNHDA and CDR2 SQIVND (reference sequence). CDR3 DNA: TGTGCCAGTAGTATAGACGGAGCCTACGAGCAGTACTTC. It is translated as CASSIDGAYEQYF. Full variable domain (missing parts from reference TRBV19 and TRBJ2-7): DGGITQSPKYLFRKEGQNVTLSCEQNLNHDAMYWYRQDPGQGLRLIYYSQIVNDFQKGDIAEGYSVSREKKESFPLTVTSAQKNPTAFYLCASSIDGAYEQYFGPGTRLTVT.

This clonotype was found a few times. This sequence joins TRBV7-2 and TRBJ2-1, with D unresolved. Looked up from germline, CDR1 is SGHTA and CDR2 is FQGNSA. This CDR3 is built from 13 residues. V was trimmed by 2 bases and J by 9 bases, leaving 11 bases between them. CDR3 nucleotides: TGTGCCAGCAGCTTATTGCCGGGTCGTGAGCAGTTCTTC. Translating it yields CASSLLPGREQFF.

In the case of this clonotype: This may arise from a read error, as a much more abundant clone is one base away. This rearrangement joins TRBV12-3 or TRBV12-4 to TRBJ2-3; D gene uncertain. Trimming pared 2 bases from V and 2 bases from J, leaving 14 bases between. The CDR3 length is 16 residues. The CDR3 reads CASSLWGSSITDTQYF. In nucleotides, the CDR3 is TGTGCCAGCAGTTTATGGGGTAGCTCTATCACAGATACGCAGTATTTT.

This clonotype was detected a few times. The chain carries TRBV4-1 and TRBJ2-7; D remains unclear. V dropped 0 bases and J dropped 0 bases, with 12 bases sitting between them. The CDR3 spans 16 residues. Germline V gene data show CDR1 as MGHRA and CDR2 as YSYEKL. In DNA, the CDR3 is TGCGCCAGCAGCCAAGAGGGTCCGACGAGCTCCTACGAGCAGTACTTC. Translated, it gives CASSQEGPTSSYEQYF.

As concerns this clonotype: With a much larger clone just one base away, this may be a read error. Given the absence of the conserved phenylalanine or tryptophan at the CDR3 end, a read error is likely. The chain couples TRBV30 to TRBJ1-1, with D possibly being TRBD1 (5 bases). V lost 4 bases to trimming and J lost 7 bases, with 10 bases between them. The CDR3 loop spans 11 amino acids. CDR1 and CDR2 from the germline V gene are GTSNPN and SVGIG (reference sequence). This CDR3 is CAWKPTVEAFS. CDR3 bases: TGTGCCTGGAAACCGACAGTTGAAGCTTTCTCT.

This clonotype has ten or more counts. This rearrangement joins TRBV20-1 to TRBJ1-1; possibly TRBD1 for D (5 bases). V was shortened by 1 base and J by 0 bases, with 6 bases between the two germline ends. This CDR3 is built from 13 residues. Germline V gene sequence: CDR1 DFQATT, CDR2 SNEGSKA (reference sequence). CDR3 sequence reads: CSARGQLNTEAFF. CDR3 coding DNA: TGCAGTGCTAGAGGACAGCTGAACACTGAAGCTTTCTTT.

V is TRBV30 and J is TRBJ2-1, with 9 bases that match TRBD2. The V gene's germline CDR1 is GTSNPN and CDR2 SVGIG (reference sequence). The junction had 5 bases not matched to a gene; V was cut back by 0 bases and J by 8 bases. The CDR3 extends over 14 amino acids. The CDR3 region has the DNA TGTGCCTGGAGTGTAGGACTAGCGTTCCATGAGCAGTTCTTC. This encodes CAWSVGLAFHEQFF.

In its sample, this clonotype was seen a few times. This chain joins TRBV4-3 and TRBJ2-7; D may match TRBD1 or TRBD2 (5 bases each). Trimming shortened V by 1 base and J by 5 bases, and 15 bases separated the two germline ends. The CDR3 consists of 15 residues. Germline V CDR1 and CDR2: LGHNA, YSLEER. Here the CDR3 reads CASSQAGRFRDEQYF. CDR3 DNA sequence: TGCGCCAGCAGCCAAGCGGGACGCTTCCGCGACGAGCAGTACTTC.

Comment on this clonotype: Since a much larger clone is just one base distant, this may be a read error. The chain couples TRBV28 to TRBJ2-2; the match to TRBD1 covers 9 bases. Germline loops: CDR1 MDHEN, CDR2 SYDVKM. CDR3 length equals 18 residues. The CDR3 DNA reads as TGTGCCGGCAGTTCCCACCGATGGGACAGGGAGAACACCGGGGAGCTGTTTTTT. Protein: CAGSSHRWDRENTGELFF.

The gene calls are TRBV23-1 and TRBJ2-5; D is possibly TRBD2 (5 bases). TRBV23-1 is noted as an ORF with a role that remains uncertain. This CDR3 has 18 residues. Trimming shortened V by 7 bases and J by 2 bases, and 26 bases separated the two germline ends. As DNA, the CDR3 is TGCGCCAGCATCCGAAATGGTGAGGGTGGGTGGCTTCAAGAGACCCAGTACTTC. Amino acids: CASIRNGEGGWLQETQYF.

This clonotype was recorded at least ten times. The V call is TRBV4-3, the J call TRBJ1-3; D gene ambiguous. The CDR3 is 14 amino acids. CDR1 and CDR2 from the germline V gene are LGHNA and YSLEER. Trimming removed 1 base from V and 4 bases from J, with 8 bases in between. CDR3 sequence: CASSQGPFGNTIYF. DNA for the CDR3: TGCGCCAGCAGCCAAGGACCATTCGGAAACACCATATATTTT.

V and J are TRBV7-9 and TRBJ1-5; D is unclear. The CDR3 extends over 14 amino acids. CDR1 SEHNR and CDR2 FQNEAQ come from the germline V gene (reference sequence). V shed 2 bases and J shed 6 bases, with 11 bases lying between them. The CDR3 reads CASSLSEGFQPQHF. The CDR3 nucleotides are TGTGCCAGCAGCTTATCAGAGGGCTTTCAGCCCCAGCATTTT.

Worth noting for this clonotype: One end of the junction fails to match germline, which may point to a read error. The V and J genes are TRBV29-1 and TRBJ2-2, with 10 bases fitting TRBD2. The germline CDR1 and CDR2 sequences are SQVTM and ANQGSEA. This CDR3 region has 16 residues. CDR3 nucleotide sequence: TGCGGCGTTGAAGCGGGGGGGACATGGTTTAGCGGGGAGCTGTTTTTT. Residues: CGVEAGGTWFSGELFF.

Ten or more counts support this clonotype. The genes are TRBV24-1 and TRBJ2-1; maybe TRBD1 (6 bases). The CDR3 sequence is 15 residues long. Trimming removed 1 base at V and 0 bases at J, with 6 bases between. Germline V CDR1 and CDR2: KGHDR, SFDVKD. In DNA form, the CDR3 reads TGTGCCACCAGTGATTTCAGGGGCTCCTACAATGAGCAGTTCTTC. Translating gives CATSDFRGSYNEQFF.

With respect to this clonotype: With a much larger clone just one base away, this may be a read error. The chain recombines TRBV13 with TRBJ1-1; TRBD1 matches 7 bases. After removal of 2 bases from V and 6 bases from J, the junction contained 9 bases not matched to a gene. The CDR3 spans 15 residues. From germline, CDR1 is PRHDT and CDR2 FYEKMQ (reference sequence). CDR3 sequence reads: CASSLPTGLGAEAFF. CDR3 bases: TGTGCCAGCAGCTTACCGACAGGGTTGGGCGCTGAAGCTTTCTTT.

The table lists this clonotype with many counts. This chain joins TRBV6-2 or TRBV6-3 and TRBJ2-3, with D perhaps TRBD2 (5 bases). V was shortened by 0 bases and J by 2 bases, with 12 bases between the two germline ends. The CDR3 is 16 residues long. Germline V gives CDR1 MNHEY, CDR2 SVGEGT. The DNA for the CDR3 is TGTGCCAGCAGTTACTCGACCGGGATATACACAGATACGCAGTATTTT. Encoded protein: CASSYSTGIYTDTQYF.

This clonotype was counted ten times or more. The rearrangement links TRBV2 to TRBJ1-2; D gene uncertain. CDR3 length equals 15 residues. V lost 5 bases to trimming and J lost 1 base, with 14 bases between them. Germline assignment: CDR1 SNHLY and CDR2 FYNNEI. The CDR3 coding sequence is TGTGCCAGCAGTAAACAAAGCGGAATTAACTATGGCTACACCTTC. It codes for CASSKQSGINYGYTF.

On this clonotype itself: A clone one base away is much larger, so this may be a read error. V is TRBV4-3 and J is TRBJ2-1, with 9 bases fitting TRBD1. The ends lost 7 bases at V and 6 bases at J; junction bases unmatched: 10. The germline V gene encodes CDR1 LGHNA and CDR2 YSLEER. The CDR3 runs to 15 residues. The CDR3 spells CASNQSGTGLNEQFF. For the CDR3, the DNA is TGCGCCAGCAACCAGTCCGGGACAGGGCTCAATGAGCAGTTCTTC.

There are many counts of this clonotype. The chain joins TRBV7-9 to TRBJ1-3; D ambiguous. The V gene lost 1 base and the J gene lost 1 base, with 8 bases spanning the gap. The CDR3 spans 15 residues. Germline-derived CDR1 and CDR2 are SEHNR and FQNEAQ (reference sequence). Here the CDR3 reads CASSLGSLSGNTIYF. The DNA of the CDR3 is TGTGCCAGCAGCTTAGGGTCTCTGTCTGGAAACACCATATATTTT.